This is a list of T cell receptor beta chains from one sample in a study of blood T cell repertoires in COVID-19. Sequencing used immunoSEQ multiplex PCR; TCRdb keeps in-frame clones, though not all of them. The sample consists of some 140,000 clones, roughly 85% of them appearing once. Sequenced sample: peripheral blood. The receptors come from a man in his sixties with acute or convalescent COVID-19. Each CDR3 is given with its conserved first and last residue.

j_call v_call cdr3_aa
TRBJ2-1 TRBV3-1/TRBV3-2 CASSLGQGAFNEQFF
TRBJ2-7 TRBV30 CAWSVGSWDRAYEQYF
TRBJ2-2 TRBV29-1 CSVGAGGDTGELFF
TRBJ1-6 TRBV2 CASSGQYNSPLHF
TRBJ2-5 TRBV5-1 CASSRWDGEETQYF
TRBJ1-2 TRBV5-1 CASSYAGDGYTF
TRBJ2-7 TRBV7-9 CASSPTREGYEQYF
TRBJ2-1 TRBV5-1 CASSSGLAGLYEQFF
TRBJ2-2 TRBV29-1 CSVTDEGVGTGELFF
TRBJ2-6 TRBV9 CASSADRGSPSGANVLTF
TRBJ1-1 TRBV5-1 CASSPVVQEGTEAFF
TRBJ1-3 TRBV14 CASSPGISGGNTIYF
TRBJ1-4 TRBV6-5 CASSYSGISREKLFF
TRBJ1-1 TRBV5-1 CASRQGTNTEAFF
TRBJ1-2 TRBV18 CASSPVTTGQGTYGYTF
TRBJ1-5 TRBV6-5 CASSYSADSNQPQHF
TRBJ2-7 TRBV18 CASSRDRDSYEQYF
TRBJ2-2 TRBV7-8 CATRTSGNTGELFF
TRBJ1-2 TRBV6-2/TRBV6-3 CASSYLSGTTNYGYTF
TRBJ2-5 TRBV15 CATSRDLWETQYF
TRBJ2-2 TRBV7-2 CASSFGPNAGELFF
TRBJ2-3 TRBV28 CASKTVTDTQYF